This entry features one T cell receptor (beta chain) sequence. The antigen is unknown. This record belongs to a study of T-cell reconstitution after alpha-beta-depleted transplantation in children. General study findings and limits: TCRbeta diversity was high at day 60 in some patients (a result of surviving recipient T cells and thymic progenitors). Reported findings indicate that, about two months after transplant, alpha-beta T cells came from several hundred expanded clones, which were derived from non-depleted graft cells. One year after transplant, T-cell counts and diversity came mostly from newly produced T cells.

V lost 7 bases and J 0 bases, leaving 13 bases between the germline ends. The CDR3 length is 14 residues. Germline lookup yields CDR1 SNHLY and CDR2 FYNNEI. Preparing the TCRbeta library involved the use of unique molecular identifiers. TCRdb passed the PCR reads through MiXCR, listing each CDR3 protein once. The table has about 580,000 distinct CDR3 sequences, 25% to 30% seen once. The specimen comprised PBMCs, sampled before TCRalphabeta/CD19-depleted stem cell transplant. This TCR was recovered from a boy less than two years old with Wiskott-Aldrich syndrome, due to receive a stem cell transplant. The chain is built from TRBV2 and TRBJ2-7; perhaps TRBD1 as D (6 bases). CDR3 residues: CASTVDRTSYEQYF. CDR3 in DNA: TGTGCCAGCACGGTAGACAGGACCTCCTACGAGCAGTACTTC.